This passage covers 25 T cell receptor beta chains from one sample sequenced in a study of OX40 agonist ivuxolimab in advanced cancers. Produced via immunoSEQ multiplex PCR; TCRdb's table is partial and in-frame only. The data contain 9,500 to 11,000 clones, 86% of them singletons. Sequencing was performed on CD4+ or CD8+ T cells sorted from blood, taken in a trial of the OX40 agonist ivuxolimab. The receptors shown here come from an adult with an advanced solid tumor such as melanoma, head and neck, liver or kidney cancer.

J is TRBJ1-1 and V is TRBV10-2; 10 nucleotides agree with TRBD1. The CDR3 covers 19 residues. From germline, CDR1 is WSHSY and CDR2 SAAADI. After removal of 0 bases from V and 5 bases from J, the junction contained 15 bases not matched to a gene. The chain's CDR3 is CASSESHSGTGDPWTEAFF. The CDR3 coding sequence is TGCGCCAGCAGTGAGTCGCACTCCGGGACAGGGGATCCGTGGACTGAAGCTTTCTTT.

This clone was seen just once. The chain combines TRBV5-6 with TRBJ2-5, with 7 bases identical to TRBD1. The J call may be incorrect, as the DNA end agrees better with TRBJ2-7. The CDR3 spans 14 residues. CDR1 SGHDT and CDR2 YYEEEE come from the germline V gene. Written as DNA, the CDR3 is TGTGCCAGCAGCTTGGAGGGGACAGCTTACGAGCAGTACTTC. This translates into CASSLEGTAYEQYF.

The rearrangement joins TRBV6-5 to TRBJ1-2; D ambiguous. This CDR3 comprises 13 residues. The V end lost 4 bases, the J end lost 2 bases, and 8 bases lay between the germline ends. Germline CDR1 MNHEY, CDR2 SVGAGI. The CDR3: CASSSGYNYGYTF. CDR3 DNA: TGTGCCAGCAGTTCGGGATACAACTATGGCTACACCTTC.

CDR3 protein: CASSDSNQGSTDTQYF. CDR3 nucleotide sequence: TGTGCCAGCAGTGACTCGAACCAGGGGAGCACAGATACGCAGTATTTT. The rearrangement uses TRBV6-4 and TRBJ2-3; tentatively, D is TRBD1 (6 bases). CDR1 MRHNA and CDR2 SNTAGT come from the germline V gene. The length of the CDR3 is 16 residues. Trimming stripped 0 bases from V and 0 bases from J, with 10 bases between.

V is TRBV27 and J is TRBJ2-1, with 7 bases matching TRBD2. Germline trimming cut 3 bases from V and 6 bases from J; bases unmatched to any gene: 14. Germline lookup yields CDR1 MNHEY and CDR2 SMNVEV (reference sequence). This CDR3 comprises 17 residues. The CDR3 spells CASSFDEPSGLANEQFF. The CDR3 region has the DNA TGTGCCAGCAGTTTTGACGAGCCTAGCGGTCTGGCCAATGAGCAGTTCTTC.

CDR3 loop: CATNNRMYTEAFF. The CDR3 nucleotides read TGTGCCACCAACAATCGGATGTACACTGAAGCTTTCTTT. The chain recombines TRBV19 with TRBJ1-1; D is ambiguous. The germline V gene has CDR1 LNHDA and CDR2 SQIVND (reference sequence). CDR3 length: 13 residues. The V gene lost 10 bases and the J gene lost 3 bases, with 15 bases spanning the gap.

This clone showed up just a few times. V usage is TRBV12-5 and J usage is TRBJ1-5; 8 bases fit TRBD1. The V gene's germline CDR1 is LGHNT and CDR2 FRNRAP. This CDR3 contains 16 residues. J lost 6 bases, V lost 0 bases, and 7 bases had no gene match. For the CDR3, the DNA is TGTGCTAGTGGTTTGGTACTAGCAGGGGGCAGTCAGCCCCAGCATTTT. Protein product: CASGLVLAGGSQPQHF.

The rearrangement links TRBV19 to TRBJ2-5, with TRBD1 matching 7 bases. TRBJ2-7 matches the DNA end more closely, so the J call is doubtful. The germline V gene encodes CDR1 LNHDA and CDR2 SQIVND (reference sequence). This CDR3 region has 15 residues. The CDR3 DNA is TGTGCCAGTAGTATAGCCACAGGGGAATTCCACGAGCAGTACTTC. Residues: CASSIATGEFHEQYF.

The chain uses TRBV19 and TRBJ1-5; possible D gene TRBD1, 6 bases. V was pared by 1 base and J by 5 bases, with 12 bases between. Germline V CDR1 and CDR2: LNHDA, SQIVND (reference sequence). The CDR3 totals 15 residues. The CDR3: CASSIGTAPDQPQHF. CDR3 DNA: TGTGCCAGTAGTATAGGGACAGCACCTGATCAGCCCCAGCATTTT.

This rearrangement joins TRBV30 to TRBJ1-1, with unresolved D. CDR3 size: 13 residues. Between the trimmed V and J ends, which lost 3 bases and 1 base, there was a span of 9 bases. Germline loops: CDR1 GTSNPN, CDR2 SVGIG (reference sequence). The CDR3: CAWSWEGNTEAFF. The CDR3 region has the DNA TGTGCCTGGAGCTGGGAGGGGAACACTGAAGCTTTCTTT.

The chain has TRBV27 and TRBJ1-1, with 7 positions matching TRBD1. The germline V gene has CDR1 MNHEY and CDR2 SMNVEV (reference sequence). J was trimmed by 3 bases and V by 5 bases; bases with no gene match: 9. This CDR3 comprises 15 residues. CDR3 amino acids: CASSTRTGTYTEAFF. The CDR3 bases are TGTGCCAGCAGTACCCGGACAGGCACCTACACTGAAGCTTTCTTT.

The V gene is TRBV4-1, the J gene TRBJ2-7; no reliable D call. Germline V gene lookup returns CDR1 MGHRA and CDR2 YSYEKL. This CDR3 contains 15 residues. Between the trimmed V and J ends, which lost 1 base and 4 bases, there was a span of 14 bases. Here the CDR3 DNA reads TGCGCCAGCAGCCAAGTTGGTACATGGTCATACGAGCAGTACTTC. Translating gives CASSQVGTWSYEQYF.

Relative to its sample, this clone is medium-sized. The CDR3 protein is CASSALDRGIYEQYF. Here the CDR3 DNA reads TGTGCCAGCAGCGCCTTGGACAGGGGAATCTACGAGCAGTACTTC. The gene calls are TRBV7-9 and TRBJ2-7; the match to TRBD1 covers 9 bases. The CDR3 totals 15 residues. Losses at the gene ends were 5 bases for V and 3 bases for J; bases not matched to a gene: 8. Germline V gene lookup returns CDR1 SEHNR and CDR2 FQNEAQ (reference sequence).

The chain is built from TRBV7-2 and TRBJ2-5; no reliable D call. Trimming removed 4 bases at V and 5 bases at J, with 8 bases between. Germline V gene lookup returns CDR1 SGHTA and CDR2 FQGNSA. The CDR3 totals 12 residues. The CDR3 DNA reads as TGTGCCAGCAGCTCGGACCTGGAGACCCAGTACTTC. Its translation is CASSSDLETQYF.

This chain links TRBV27 with TRBJ2-7; 8 nucleotides line up with TRBD2. Trimming cost V 5 bases and J 2 bases; bases outside gene matches: 5. CDR1 MNHEY and CDR2 SMNVEV come from the germline V gene (reference sequence). The CDR3 runs to 14 residues. The DNA for the CDR3 is TGTGCCAGCAGTCTAACTAGCGGCCCCTACGAGCAGTACTTC. This translates into CASSLTSGPYEQYF.

The chain has TRBV12-5 and TRBJ2-7, with D possibly matching TRBD2 (7 bases). V lost 3 bases and J 5 bases, leaving 14 bases between the germline ends. The germline V gene encodes CDR1 LGHNT and CDR2 FRNRAP. The CDR3 extends over 14 amino acids. CDR3 loop: CASGFQGRANEQYF. The CDR3 DNA sequence: TGTGCTAGTGGTTTCCAGGGGAGGGCAAACGAGCAGTACTTC.

This CDR3 reads CSVVGDSPYEQYF. CDR3 DNA sequence: TGCAGCGTTGTGGGGGACAGCCCCTACGAGCAGTACTTC. V usage is TRBV29-1 and J usage is TRBJ2-7; 7 positions match TRBD1. Per germline, CDR1 SQVTM and CDR2 ANQGSEA. V lost 4 bases to trimming and J lost 2 bases; unmatched junction nucleotides: 5. The CDR3 length is 13 residues.

The chain is built from TRBV7-9 and TRBJ2-2; either TRBD1 or TRBD2 may fit D (6 bases each). V was pared by 3 bases and J by 0 bases, with 17 bases between. This CDR3 is built from 18 residues. CDR1 is SEHNR and CDR2 is FQNEAQ in the germline V gene (reference sequence). CDR3 DNA sequence: TGTGCCAGCAGCTTTAGTTCGGGGGCAGGGTCGAACACCGGGGAGCTGTTTTTT. Translated: CASSFSSGAGSNTGELFF.

This chain joins TRBV5-6 and TRBJ1-1; D uncertain. The CDR3 loop spans 14 amino acids. Germline V CDR1 and CDR2: SGHDT, YYEEEE. The V end was cut by 4 bases, the J end by 0 bases, with 10 bases between. The CDR3 DNA sequence: TGTGCCAGCAGCCCAGCATACATGAACACTGAAGCTTTCTTT. It yields the protein CASSPAYMNTEAFF.

The gene calls are TRBV2 and TRBJ1-5; tentatively, D is TRBD1 (5 bases). The V gene lost 1 base and the J gene lost 5 bases, with 12 bases spanning the gap. The length of the CDR3 is 15 residues. Germline V lookup: CDR1 SNHLY, CDR2 FYNNEI. CDR3 DNA sequence: TGTGCCAGCAGTGAAGACGGGGGAGGTGATCAGCCCCAGCATTTT. Translating gives CASSEDGGGDQPQHF.

This clone was detected only a few times. The CDR3 protein is CASSLLGMNTEAFF. CDR3 DNA sequence: TGCGCCAGCAGCTTGTTAGGTATGAACACTGAAGCTTTCTTT. The chain couples TRBV5-1 to TRBJ1-1, with D unclear. The CDR3 totals 14 residues. The V end was cut by 1 base, the J end by 0 bases, with 7 bases between. From germline, CDR1 is SGHRS and CDR2 YFSETQ. Full variable domain (outside the CDR3, taken from reference TRBV5-1 and TRBJ1-1): KAGVTQTPRYLIKTRGQQVTLSCSPISGHRSVSWYQQTPGQGLQFLFEYFSETQRNKGNFPGRFSGRQFSNSRSEMNVSTLELGDSALYLCASSLLGMNTEAFFGQGTRLTVV.

The chain combines TRBV6-5 with TRBJ2-3; 11 nucleotides match TRBD1. V lost 5 bases and J lost 4; bases outside the gene matches: 5. The length of the CDR3 is 15 residues. Per the germline V gene, CDR1 is MNHEY and CDR2 is SVGAGI. This CDR3 reads CASSTRTGGADTQYF. DNA for the CDR3: TGTGCCAGCAGTACCAGGACAGGGGGCGCAGATACGCAGTATTTT.

The chain is built from TRBV4-2 and TRBJ2-1; a possible D gene is TRBD2 (5 bases). With 4 bases removed from V and 2 bases from J, the gap between germline ends came to 18 bases. The CDR3 totals 17 residues. Germline assignment: CDR1 LGHNA and CDR2 YNFKEQ. Here the CDR3 reads CASSPEADSRAYNEQFF. CDR3 coding DNA: TGTGCCAGCAGCCCCGAAGCGGACTCCCGGGCCTACAATGAGCAGTTCTTC.

The chain links TRBV7-2 to TRBJ2-7; 10 nucleotides agree with TRBD1. Germline trimming cut 3 bases from V and 3 bases from J; bases unmatched to any gene: 5. Germline V gives CDR1 SGHTA, CDR2 FQGNSA. This CDR3 comprises 15 residues. The CDR3 region is CASSLRTGGIYEQYF. CDR3 coding DNA: TGTGCCAGCAGCTTGAGGACAGGGGGTATCTACGAGCAGTACTTC.

DNA of the CDR3: TGTGCCAGCAGGTTGCCTGGGGCCAACGTCCTGACTTTC. Translating it yields CASRLPGANVLTF. The chain employs TRBV7-9 and TRBJ2-6; D call uncertain. Germline V gene data show CDR1 as SEHNR and CDR2 as FQNEAQ (reference sequence). This CDR3 is built from 13 residues. Trimming left V 6 bases short and J 2 bases short, with 5 bases between.